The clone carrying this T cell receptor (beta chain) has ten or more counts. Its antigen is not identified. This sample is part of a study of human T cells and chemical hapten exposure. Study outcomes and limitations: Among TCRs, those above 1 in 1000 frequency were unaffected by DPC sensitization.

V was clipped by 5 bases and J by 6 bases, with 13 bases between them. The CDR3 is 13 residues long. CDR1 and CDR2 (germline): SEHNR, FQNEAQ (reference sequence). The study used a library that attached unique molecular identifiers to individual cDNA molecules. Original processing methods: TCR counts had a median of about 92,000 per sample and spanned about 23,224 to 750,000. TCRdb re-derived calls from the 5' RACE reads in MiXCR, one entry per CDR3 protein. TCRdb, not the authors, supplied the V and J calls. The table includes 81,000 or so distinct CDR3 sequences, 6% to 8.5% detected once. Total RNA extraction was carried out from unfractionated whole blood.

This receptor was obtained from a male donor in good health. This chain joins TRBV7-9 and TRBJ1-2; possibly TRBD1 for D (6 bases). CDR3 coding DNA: TGTGCCAGCAGCCCAAGGGGGGGCGATGGCTACACCTTC. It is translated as CASSPRGGDGYTF.